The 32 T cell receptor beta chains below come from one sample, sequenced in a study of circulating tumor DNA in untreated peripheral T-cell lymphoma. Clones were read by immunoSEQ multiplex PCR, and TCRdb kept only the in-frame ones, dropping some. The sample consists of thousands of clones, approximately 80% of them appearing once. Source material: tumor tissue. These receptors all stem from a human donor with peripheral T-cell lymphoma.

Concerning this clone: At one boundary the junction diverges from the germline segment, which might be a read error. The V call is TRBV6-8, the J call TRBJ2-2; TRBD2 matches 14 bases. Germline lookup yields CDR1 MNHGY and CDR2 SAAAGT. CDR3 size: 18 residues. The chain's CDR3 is CATDLTSGGALSTGELFF. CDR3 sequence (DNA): TGTGCCACCGACTTGACTAGCGGGGGGGCCCTAAGCACCGGAGAGCTGTTTTTT.

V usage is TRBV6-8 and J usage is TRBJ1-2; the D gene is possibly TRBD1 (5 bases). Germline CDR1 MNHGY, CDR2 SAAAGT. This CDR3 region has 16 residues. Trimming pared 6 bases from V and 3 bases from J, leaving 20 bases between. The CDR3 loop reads CASSEDLNGDYYGYTF. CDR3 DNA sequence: TGTGCCAGCAGCGAGGATTTAAACGGGGACTACTATGGCTACACCTTC.

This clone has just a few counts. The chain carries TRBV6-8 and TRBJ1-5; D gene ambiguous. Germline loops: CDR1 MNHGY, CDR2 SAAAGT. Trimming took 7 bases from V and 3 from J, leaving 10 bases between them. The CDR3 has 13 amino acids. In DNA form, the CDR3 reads TGTGCCAGCACCCGGTCCCTCAATCAGCCCCAGCATTTT. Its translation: CASTRSLNQPQHF.

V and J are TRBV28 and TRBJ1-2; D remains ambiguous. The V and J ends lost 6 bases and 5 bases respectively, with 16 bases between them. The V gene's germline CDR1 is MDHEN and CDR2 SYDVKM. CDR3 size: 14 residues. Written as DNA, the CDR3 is TGTGCCAGCAGGTCGCCGTTAAGGGCGTATGGCTACACCTTC. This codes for CASRSPLRAYGYTF.

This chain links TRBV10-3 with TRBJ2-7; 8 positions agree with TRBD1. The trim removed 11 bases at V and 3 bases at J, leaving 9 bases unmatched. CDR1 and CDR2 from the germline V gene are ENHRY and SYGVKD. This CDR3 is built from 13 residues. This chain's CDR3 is CASGQAPLYEQYF. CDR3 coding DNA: TGTGCCTCGGGACAGGCCCCGCTCTACGAGCAGTACTTC.

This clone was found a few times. The CDR3 nucleotides read TGTGCCAGCAGTTACGGACAGGGGGGCAATCAGCCCCAGCATTTT. Translated: CASSYGQGGNQPQHF. V is TRBV6-8 and J is TRBJ1-5; TRBD1 agrees at 10 bases. V was pared by 2 bases and J by 2 bases, with 0 bases of the junction left unmatched. The CDR3 has 15 amino acids. CDR1 MNHGY and CDR2 SAAAGT come from the germline V gene.

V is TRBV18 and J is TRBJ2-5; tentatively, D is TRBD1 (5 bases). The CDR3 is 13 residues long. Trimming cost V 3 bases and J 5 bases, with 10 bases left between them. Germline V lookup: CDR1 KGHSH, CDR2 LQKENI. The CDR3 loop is CASSPGPAETQYF. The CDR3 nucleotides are TGTGCCAGCTCACCGGGGCCGGCGGAGACCCAGTACTTC.

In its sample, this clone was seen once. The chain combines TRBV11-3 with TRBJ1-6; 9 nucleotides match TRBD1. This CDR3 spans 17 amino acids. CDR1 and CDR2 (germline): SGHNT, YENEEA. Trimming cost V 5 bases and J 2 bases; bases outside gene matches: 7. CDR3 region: CASSPRDRVTYNSPLHF. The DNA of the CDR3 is TGTGCCAGCAGCCCGCGGGACAGGGTCACCTATAATTCACCCCTCCACTTT.

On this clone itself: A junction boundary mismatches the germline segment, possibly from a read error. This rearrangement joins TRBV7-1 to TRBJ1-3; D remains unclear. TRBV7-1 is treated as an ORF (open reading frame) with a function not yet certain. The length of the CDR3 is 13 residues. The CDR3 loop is CVSSFASGNTIYF. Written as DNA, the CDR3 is TGTGTCAGCAGCTTTGCTTCGGGAAACACCATATATTTT.

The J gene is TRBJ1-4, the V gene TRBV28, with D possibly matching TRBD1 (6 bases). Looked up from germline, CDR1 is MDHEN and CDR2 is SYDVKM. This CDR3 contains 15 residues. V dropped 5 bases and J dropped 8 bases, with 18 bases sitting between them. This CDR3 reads CASSPPTGFGEKLFF. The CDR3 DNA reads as TGTGCCAGCAGTCCCCCTACAGGGTTTGGGGAAAAACTGTTTTTT.

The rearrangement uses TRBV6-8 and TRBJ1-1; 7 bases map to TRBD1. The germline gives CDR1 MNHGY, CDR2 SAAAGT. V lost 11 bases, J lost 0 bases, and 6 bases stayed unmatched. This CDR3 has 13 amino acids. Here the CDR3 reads CALWDSVNTEAFF. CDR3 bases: TGTGCCTTGTGGGACAGCGTGAACACTGAAGCTTTCTTT.

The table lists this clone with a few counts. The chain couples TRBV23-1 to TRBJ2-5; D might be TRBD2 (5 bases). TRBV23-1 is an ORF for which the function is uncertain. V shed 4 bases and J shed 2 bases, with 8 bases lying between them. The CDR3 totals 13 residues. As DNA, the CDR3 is TGCGCCAGCAGTCCCGGGGTTCAAGAGACCCAGTACTTC. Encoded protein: CASSPGVQETQYF.

In DNA, the CDR3 is TGTGCCAGCAGTACACATCCTTTCGGGAATGGCTACACCTTC. Encoded protein: CASSTHPFGNGYTF. The chain uses TRBV28 and TRBJ1-2; D remains ambiguous. The germline V and J ends were trimmed by 5 bases and 6 bases, with 16 bases remaining between them. This CDR3 has 14 amino acids. Germline CDR1 is MDHEN and CDR2 is SYDVKM.

CDR3 bases: TGTGCCAGCAGCCAAATAGGGCTTGGAAACACCATATATTTT. Encoded protein: CASSQIGLGNTIYF. V gene TRBV14 combines with J gene TRBJ1-3; D not certain. V was trimmed by 2 bases and J by 3 bases, leaving 8 bases between them. The CDR3 is 14 amino acids. Germline assignment: CDR1 SGHDN and CDR2 FVKESK.

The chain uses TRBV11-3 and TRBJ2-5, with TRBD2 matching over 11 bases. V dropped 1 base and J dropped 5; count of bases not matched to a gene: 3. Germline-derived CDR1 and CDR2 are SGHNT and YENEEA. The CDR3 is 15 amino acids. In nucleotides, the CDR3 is TGTGCCAGCAGCTTAGTAGCGGGGGGGCCTGAGACCCAGTACTTC. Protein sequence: CASSLVAGGPETQYF.

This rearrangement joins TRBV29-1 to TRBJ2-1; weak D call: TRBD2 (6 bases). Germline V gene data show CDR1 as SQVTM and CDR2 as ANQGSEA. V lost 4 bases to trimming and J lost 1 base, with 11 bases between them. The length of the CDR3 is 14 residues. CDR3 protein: CSVGRGFSYNEQFF. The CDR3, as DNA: TGCAGCGTTGGGAGGGGCTTTTCCTACAATGAGCAGTTCTTC.

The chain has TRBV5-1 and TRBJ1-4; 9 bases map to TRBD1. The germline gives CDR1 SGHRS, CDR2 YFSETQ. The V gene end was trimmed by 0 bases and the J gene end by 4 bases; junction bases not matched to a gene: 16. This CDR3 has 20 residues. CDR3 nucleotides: TGCGCCAGCAGCTTGGGAACAGGGGGCCCCTACTCACACTTTAATGAAAAACTGTTTTTT. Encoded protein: CASSLGTGGPYSHFNEKLFF.

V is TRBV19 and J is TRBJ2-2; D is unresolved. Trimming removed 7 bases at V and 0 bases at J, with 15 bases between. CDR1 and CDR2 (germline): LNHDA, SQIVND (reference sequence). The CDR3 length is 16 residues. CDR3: CASIYDPWANTGELFF. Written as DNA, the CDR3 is TGTGCCAGTATTTATGACCCGTGGGCGAACACCGGGGAGCTGTTTTTT.

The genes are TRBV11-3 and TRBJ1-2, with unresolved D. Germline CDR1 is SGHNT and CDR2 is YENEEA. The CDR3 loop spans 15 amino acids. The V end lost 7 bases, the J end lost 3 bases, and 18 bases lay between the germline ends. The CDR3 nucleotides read TGTGCCAGCACCATGGGCGATCCCAGACACTATGGCTACACCTTC. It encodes CASTMGDPRHYGYTF.

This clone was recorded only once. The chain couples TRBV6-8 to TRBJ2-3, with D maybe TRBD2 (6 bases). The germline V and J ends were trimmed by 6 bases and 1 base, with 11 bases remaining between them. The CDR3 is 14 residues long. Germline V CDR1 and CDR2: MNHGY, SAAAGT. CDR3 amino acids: CASSAGGGTDTQYF. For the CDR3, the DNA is TGTGCCAGCAGCGCCGGAGGGGGCACAGATACGCAGTATTTT.

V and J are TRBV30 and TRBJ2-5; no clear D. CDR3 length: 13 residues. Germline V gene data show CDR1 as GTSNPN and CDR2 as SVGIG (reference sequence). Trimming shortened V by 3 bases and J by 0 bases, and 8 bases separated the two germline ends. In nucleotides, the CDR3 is TGTGCCTGGAGACCAACAAACCAAGAGACCCAGTACTTC. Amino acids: CAWRPTNQETQYF.

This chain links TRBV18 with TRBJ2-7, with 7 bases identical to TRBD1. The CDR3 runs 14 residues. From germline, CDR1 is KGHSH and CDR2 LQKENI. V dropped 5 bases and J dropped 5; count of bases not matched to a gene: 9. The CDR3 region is CASSGLQGIDEQYF. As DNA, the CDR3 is TGTGCCAGCTCAGGCTTACAGGGGATCGACGAGCAGTACTTC.

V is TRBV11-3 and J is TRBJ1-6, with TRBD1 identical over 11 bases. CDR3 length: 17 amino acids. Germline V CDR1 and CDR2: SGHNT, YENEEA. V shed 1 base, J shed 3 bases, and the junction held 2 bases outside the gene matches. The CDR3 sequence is CASSLVGTGGYNSPLHF. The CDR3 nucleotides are TGTGCCAGCAGCTTAGTAGGGACAGGGGGCTATAATTCACCCCTCCACTTT.

The CDR3 DNA reads as TGCGCCAGCAGCCAAGAATGGCTGTCGGCCGAGCAGTACTTC. It specifies CASSQEWLSAEQYF. The J gene is TRBJ2-7, the V gene TRBV1. TRBV1 is recorded as a pseudogene. The CDR3 extends over 14 amino acids.

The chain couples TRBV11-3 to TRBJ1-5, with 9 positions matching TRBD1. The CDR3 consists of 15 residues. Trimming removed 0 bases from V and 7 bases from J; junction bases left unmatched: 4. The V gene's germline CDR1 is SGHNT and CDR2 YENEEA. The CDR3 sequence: CASSLEGQGRQPQHF. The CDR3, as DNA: TGTGCCAGCAGCTTAGAAGGACAGGGGCGGCAGCCCCAGCATTTT.

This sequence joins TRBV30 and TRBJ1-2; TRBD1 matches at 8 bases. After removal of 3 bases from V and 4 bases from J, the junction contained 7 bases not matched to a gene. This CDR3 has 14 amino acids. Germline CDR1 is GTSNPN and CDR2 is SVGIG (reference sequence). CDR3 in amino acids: CAWRHTGGVYGYTF. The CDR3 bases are TGTGCCTGGAGGCACACAGGGGGAGTCTATGGCTACACCTTC.

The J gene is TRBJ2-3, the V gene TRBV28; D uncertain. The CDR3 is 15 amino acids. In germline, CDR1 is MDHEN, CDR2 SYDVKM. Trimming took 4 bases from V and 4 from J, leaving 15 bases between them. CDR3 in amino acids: CASSSSGPVPDTQYF. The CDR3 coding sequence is TGTGCCAGCAGTTCCTCGGGCCCAGTCCCAGATACGCAGTATTTT.

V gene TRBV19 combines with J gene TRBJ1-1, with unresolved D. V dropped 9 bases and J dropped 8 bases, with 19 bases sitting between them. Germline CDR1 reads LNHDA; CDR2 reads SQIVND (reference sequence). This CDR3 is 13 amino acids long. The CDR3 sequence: CASQRARGFEAFF. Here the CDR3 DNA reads TGTGCCAGCCAGAGGGCCAGAGGTTTCGAAGCTTTCTTT.

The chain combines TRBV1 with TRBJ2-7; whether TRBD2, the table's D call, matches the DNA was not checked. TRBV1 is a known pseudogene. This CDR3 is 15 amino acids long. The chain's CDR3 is CASSQDPGAAYEQYF. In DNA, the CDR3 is TGCGCCAGCAGCCAAGATCCTGGAGCGGCCTACGAGCAGTACTTC.

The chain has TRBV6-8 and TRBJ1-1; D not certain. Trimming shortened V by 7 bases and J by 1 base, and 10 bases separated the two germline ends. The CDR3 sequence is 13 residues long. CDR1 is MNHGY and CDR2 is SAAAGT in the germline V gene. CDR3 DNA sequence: TGTGCCAGCACCTCTAACGGGAACACTGAAGCTTTCTTT. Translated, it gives CASTSNGNTEAFF.

This chain's CDR3 is CASGWGFQETQYF. The CDR3 nucleotides are TGTGCCAGCGGGTGGGGGTTCCAAGAGACCCAGTACTTC. The chain couples TRBV6-8 to TRBJ2-5, with D perhaps given as TRBD1 or TRBD2 (5 bases each). Germline V gives CDR1 MNHGY, CDR2 SAAAGT. The CDR3 totals 13 residues. The V gene lost 8 bases and the J gene lost 1 base, with 11 bases spanning the gap.

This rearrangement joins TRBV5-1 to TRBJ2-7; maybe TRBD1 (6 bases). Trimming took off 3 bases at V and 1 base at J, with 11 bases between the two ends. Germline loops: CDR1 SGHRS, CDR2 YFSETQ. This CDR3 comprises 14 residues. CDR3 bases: TGCGCCAGCAGCTCTGATACAGGGTCCTACGAGCAGTACTTC. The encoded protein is CASSSDTGSYEQYF.